One and the same sample provided the 14 T cell receptor beta chains below, sequenced in a study of blood T cell repertoires in COVID-19 (dated by TCRdb to 2018 to 2021). Library creation used the immunoSEQ multiplex PCR assay. In its TCRdb copy, this immuneACCESS table keeps in-frame sequences only and misses some clones. Where compared with another copy, unresolved V genes explain less than half of these, and the others have no known cause. Counted in this sample were about 210,000 clones; just under 90% of them appeared once. The ten largest account for approximately 6% of the sample. Sequencing used peripheral blood. The source of these receptors is a man aged 55 to 70 who had recovered from COVID-19.

In its sample, this clone was seen a few times. The gene calls are TRBV4-3 and TRBJ1-2, with 8 bases fitting TRBD1. CDR3 length: 16 residues. From germline, CDR1 is LGHNA and CDR2 YSLEER. Trimming cost V 3 bases and J 6 bases; bases outside gene matches: 12. The CDR3 bases are TGCGCCAGCAGCCACCCGGGGGTCCAGGGGGCGGATGGCTACACCTTC. Protein sequence: CASSHPGVQGADGYTF.

The rearrangement joins TRBV15 to TRBJ1-1, with D maybe TRBD1 (5 bases). The ends were cut back, 3 bases at V and 1 base at J, with 9 bases in the middle. The CDR3 is made up of 14 amino acids. The germline CDR1 and CDR2 sequences are LNHNV and YYDKDF (reference sequence). CDR3 loop: CATSRLQENTEAFF. For the CDR3, the DNA is TGTGCCACCAGCAGGTTACAGGAGAACACTGAAGCTTTCTTT.

The chain carries TRBV10-3 and TRBJ2-5; TRBD1 matches 7 bases. Germline loops: CDR1 ENHRY, CDR2 SYGVKD. Trimming cost V 6 bases and J 2 bases; bases outside gene matches: 9. This CDR3 is 15 amino acids long. The CDR3 loop is CAISPGTVTQETQYF. DNA of the CDR3: TGTGCCATCAGCCCCGGGACAGTGACTCAAGAGACCCAGTACTTC.

The chain uses TRBV5-1 and TRBJ2-1; 9 nucleotides match TRBD1. With 4 bases clipped from V and 7 bases from J, the junction kept 3 bases outside the gene matches. This CDR3 is built from 13 residues. Germline assignment: CDR1 SGHRS and CDR2 YFSETQ. CDR3 residues: CASSTGGFNEQFF. The CDR3 DNA sequence: TGCGCCAGCAGCACAGGGGGCTTTAATGAGCAGTTCTTC.

The chain carries TRBV20-1 and TRBJ1-2, with no clear D. The CDR3 is made up of 11 amino acids. Per the germline V gene, CDR1 is DFQATT and CDR2 is SNEGSKA (reference sequence). Trimming removed 4 bases from V and 6 bases from J, with 9 bases in between. CDR3 in DNA: TGCAGTGCTAACCGGGAGGATGGCTACACCTTC. Translated: CSANREDGYTF.

This chain joins TRBV7-2 and TRBJ1-2; D unclear. With 3 bases removed from V and 2 bases from J, the gap between germline ends came to 10 bases. CDR3 length: 14 residues. Looked up from germline, CDR1 is SGHTA and CDR2 is FQGNSA. CDR3 sequence (DNA): TGTGCCAGCAGCTTCGGGAATTTAAACTATGGCTACACCTTC. Translating it yields CASSFGNLNYGYTF.

This chain joins TRBV30 and TRBJ2-5, with TRBD2 identical over 11 bases. This CDR3 is 15 amino acids long. The V gene's germline CDR1 is GTSNPN and CDR2 SVGIG (reference sequence). V dropped 2 bases and J dropped 4; count of bases not matched to a gene: 6. CDR3 nucleotide sequence: TGTGCCTGGAGTACGACTAGCGGGACCGGAGAGACCCAGTACTTC. Its translation is CAWSTTSGTGETQYF.

With respect to this clone: The same CDR3 also results from other DNA sequences found in this sample. The chain carries TRBV11-3 and TRBJ1-1, with D unresolved. Trimming took 5 bases from V and 1 from J, leaving 8 bases between them. In germline, CDR1 is SGHNT, CDR2 YENEEA. The CDR3 covers 13 residues. CDR3 in DNA: TGTGCCAGCAGCCTCCAGGAGAACACTGAAGCTTTCTTT. This encodes CASSLQENTEAFF.

The J gene is TRBJ2-7, the V gene TRBV10-1; 7 bases fit TRBD2. Per the germline V gene, CDR1 is WNHNN and CDR2 is SYGVQD (reference sequence). Trimming took 2 bases from V and 2 from J; bases not matched to a gene: 6. The CDR3 length is 15 residues. This chain's CDR3 is CASSEAQAGAYEQYF. The CDR3, as DNA: TGCGCCAGCAGTGAGGCCCAGGCGGGGGCCTACGAGCAGTACTTC.

V and J are TRBV10-1 and TRBJ2-5; 11 bases fit TRBD2. Germline V lookup: CDR1 WNHNN, CDR2 SYGVQD (reference sequence). Trimming took 5 bases from V and 3 from J; bases not matched to a gene: 2. The CDR3 has 14 residues. The CDR3 coding sequence is TGCGCCAGCAGTAGGGGACTAGCGGAAGAGACCCAGTACTTC. Amino acid sequence: CASSRGLAEETQYF.

The chain uses TRBV20-1 and TRBJ2-1; D is unresolved. The ends were cut back, 1 base at V and 5 bases at J, with 3 bases in the middle. The CDR3 runs to 11 residues. In germline, CDR1 is DFQATT, CDR2 SNEGSKA (reference sequence). The CDR3 DNA sequence: TGCAGTGCTAGAGCAGACAATGAGCAGTTCTTC. Translated: CSARADNEQFF.

This rearrangement joins TRBV19 to TRBJ1-2, with a possible D match to TRBD1 (6 bases). V lost 6 bases, J lost 1 base, and 18 bases lay in between. CDR1 LNHDA and CDR2 SQIVND come from the germline V gene (reference sequence). The CDR3 contains 16 residues. This CDR3 is CASSILGQDSNYGYTF. CDR3 nucleotide sequence: TGTGCCAGTAGCATCCTTGGGCAGGACAGTAACTATGGCTACACCTTC.

This chain links TRBV6-1 with TRBJ2-2; D perhaps matches TRBD1 (5 bases). The V and J ends lost 4 bases and 4 bases respectively, with 16 bases between them. Germline CDR1 and CDR2: MNHNS and SASEGT. The CDR3 is 16 amino acids. The CDR3 DNA is TGTGCCAGCAGTGTTGAGACAGCGCCGGGCACCGGGGAGCTGTTTTTT. Translation: CASSVETAPGTGELFF.

The rearrangement uses TRBV10-3 and TRBJ2-2; 7 bases map to TRBD1. CDR3 size: 15 residues. CDR1 is ENHRY and CDR2 is SYGVKD in the germline V gene. J gave up 5 bases and V 4 bases, and 7 bases lay outside the gene matches. CDR3 in amino acids: CAISVDRTYTGELFF. Here the CDR3 DNA reads TGTGCCATCAGTGTGGACAGGACTTATACCGGGGAGCTGTTTTTT.